Listed below are T cell receptor beta chains from one sample, sequenced in a study of identical twins. TCRdb processed the 5' RACE reads anew with MiXCR; each CDR3 protein has one entry. Altogether about 240,000 distinct CDR3 sequences are present, roughly 7.5% being singletons, with the ten largest covering 5.4%. These data are also associated with another study on yellow fever vaccine responses in identical twins.

Sequenced sample: CD8+ T cells sorted from blood. These receptors came from a woman between 18 and 29 years old in good health. Each CDR3 is given with its conserved first and last residue. A D gene is named only where the DNA matches it firmly. Size tells how often a clone was seen (once, few, many) or the class of an expanded clone, and some rows leave it out.

TRBJ2-5,few,TRBV7-6,.,CASSLVPQETQYF,TGTGCCAGCAGCTTAGTACCACAAGAGACCCAGTACTTC
TRBJ1-5,many,TRBV20-1,.,CSARERGDPEPQHF,TGCAGTGCTAGAGAAAGGGGGGACCCGGAGCCCCAGCATTTT
TRBJ1-5,many,TRBV10-3,.,CAISEVSNQPQHF,TGTGCCATCAGTGAGGTCAGCAATCAGCCCCAGCATTTT
TRBJ2-2,.,TRBV24-1,.,CATSDYDGRNTGELFF,TGTGCCACCAGTGATTACGACGGGAGGAACACCGGGGAGCTGTTTTTT
TRBJ2-2,many,TRBV24-1,TRBD1,CATSGQGPTGELFF,TGTGCCACCAGTGGACAGGGCCCGACCGGGGAGCTGTTTTTT
TRBJ2-3,.,TRBV5-4,.,CASSPTGGSITDTQYF,TGTGCCAGCAGCCCCACTGGGGGTTCAATCACAGATACGCAGTATTTT
TRBJ2-4,many,TRBV6-1,.,CASSPVGIAKNIQYF,TGTGCCAGCAGTCCGGTTGGGATAGCCAAAAACATTCAGTACTTC
TRBJ2-4,few,TRBV29-1,.,CSATETIRGLAKNIQYF,TGCAGCGCAACCGAGACGATCAGGGGACTAGCCAAAAACATTCAGTACTTC
TRBJ2-2,few,TRBV12-5,TRBD1,CASGLVGTGLGTGELFF,TGTGCTAGTGGTTTGGTGGGGACAGGCCTAGGGACCGGGGAGCTGTTTTTT
TRBJ1-4,.,TRBV7-8,.,CASSLLMTKGKLFF,TGTGCCAGCAGCTTACTAATGACCAAAGGAAAACTGTTTTTT
TRBJ2-2,.,TRBV7-6,TRBD1,CASSTGQGYTGELFF,TGTGCCAGCAGCACAGGACAGGGATACACCGGGGAGCTGTTTTTT
TRBJ2-1,few,TRBV20-1,TRBD2,CSSRSEAGAGPGNEQFF,TGCAGTAGTAGATCGGAAGCGGGAGCAGGTCCTGGGAATGAGCAGTTCTTC
TRBJ2-1,.,TRBV2,TRBD2,CASPPSPLRTSGPYNEQFF,TGTGCCAGCCCCCCGAGCCCCCTCCGGACTAGCGGGCCCTACAATGAGCAGTTCTTC
TRBJ2-1,medium-sized,TRBV12-3/TRBV12-4,.,CASSLGGNEQFF,TGTGCCAGCAGCTTAGGCGGCAATGAGCAGTTCTTC
TRBJ2-1,few,TRBV4-1,.,CASSHKRAGGSYNEQFF,TGCGCCAGCAGCCATAAGCGGGCCGGGGGTTCCTACAATGAGCAGTTCTTC
TRBJ2-5,few,TRBV7-8,.,CASSLPVQGQETQYF,TGTGCCAGCAGCTTACCTGTCCAGGGACAAGAGACCCAGTACTTC
TRBJ1-2,many,TRBV4-1,.,CASSQEPAVANYGYTF,TGCGCCAGCAGCCAAGAACCGGCAGTCGCGAACTATGGCTACACCTTC
TRBJ2-3,.,TRBV7-8,.,CASGLDGGSTDTQYF,TGTGCCAGCGGCTTAGATGGGGGGAGCACAGATACGCAGTATTTT
TRBJ2-4,few,TRBV2,.,CASSPGYAKNIQYF,TGTGCCAGCAGTCCCGGGTATGCCAAAAACATTCAGTACTTC
TRBJ2-7,many,TRBV11-2,.,CASSLETHYEQYF,TGTGCCAGCAGCTTGGAGACCCACTACGAGCAGTACTTC
TRBJ1-1,.,TRBV20-1,.,CSARVQRVQAFF,TGCAGTGCTAGAGTACAGAGGGTTCAAGCTTTCTTT
TRBJ2-3,few,TRBV9,.,CASSPRPDRTDTQYF,TGTGCCAGCAGCCCAAGGCCGGATAGGACAGATACGCAGTATTTT
TRBJ2-3,few,TRBV28,TRBD1,CASSFQDRGPTDTQYF,TGTGCCAGCAGTTTCCAGGACAGGGGTCCCACAGATACGCAGTATTTT
TRBJ2-2,many,TRBV5-1,TRBD2,CASKEREGPDTGELFF,TGCGCCAGCAAAGAGCGGGAGGGCCCGGACACCGGGGAGCTGTTTTTT
TRBJ2-2,.,TRBV11-2,TRBD1,CASSLDLGTENTGELFF,TGTGCCAGCAGCTTAGATTTAGGGACAGAGAACACCGGGGAGCTGTTTTTT
TRBJ2-1,many,TRBV4-1,.,CASSQDPLYNEQFF,TGCGCCAGCAGCCAAGACCCCCTGTACAATGAGCAGTTCTTC
TRBJ1-5,many,TRBV4-1,TRBD1,CASSPQGASQPQHF,TGCGCCAGCAGCCCACAGGGGGCGAGTCAGCCCCAGCATTTT
TRBJ2-5,.,TRBV10-3,TRBD1,CASTEDRVAETQYF,TGTGCCTCAACCGAGGACAGGGTGGCAGAGACCCAGTACTTC
TRBJ2-2,.,TRBV10-2,.,CASTHRALGTGELFF,TGCGCCAGCACCCACCGGGCTCTGGGTACCGGGGAGCTGTTTTTT
TRBJ1-1,few,TRBV6-1,.,CASTDRYRTEAFF,TGTGCCAGCACCGACAGGTATAGGACTGAAGCTTTCTTT
TRBJ2-1,few,TRBV12-3/TRBV12-4,.,CASTFGGTGNEQFF,TGTGCCAGCACCTTCGGCGGTACGGGCAATGAGCAGTTCTTC
TRBJ2-1,few,TRBV12-3/TRBV12-4,.,CASSFTPSYNEQFF,TGTGCCAGCAGTTTTACCCCCTCCTACAATGAGCAGTTCTTC
TRBJ2-3,.,TRBV4-1,.,CASSQFFGGADTQYF,TGCGCCAGCAGCCAATTTTTCGGGGGCGCAGATACGCAGTATTTT
TRBJ2-5,.,TRBV13,TRBD2,CASSTWLAGDQETQYF,TGTGCCAGCAGCACCTGGCTAGCGGGGGATCAAGAGACCCAGTACTTC
TRBJ2-3,many,TRBV5-1,TRBD2,CASSSRLSGVTDTQYF,TGCGCCAGCAGCTCACGACTTAGCGGGGTAACAGATACGCAGTATTTT
TRBJ2-1,few,TRBV7-2,.,CASSITLYNEQFF,TGTGCCAGCAGCATTACACTGTACAATGAGCAGTTCTTC
TRBJ1-2,.,TRBV6-2/TRBV6-3,TRBD1,CASSWDQPGQGEFGYTF,TGTGCCAGCAGTTGGGATCAACCGGGACAGGGGGAGTTTGGCTACACCTTC
TRBJ1-4,many,TRBV6-5,.,CASSTLGEKLFF,TGTGCCAGCAGTACCCTTGGGGAAAAACTGTTTTTT
TRBJ2-3,.,TRBV12-3/TRBV12-4,TRBD2,CASSPAPGLVTDTQYF,TGTGCCAGCAGTCCCGCCCCGGGACTAGTAACAGATACGCAGTATTTT
TRBJ2-2,many,TRBV12-3/TRBV12-4,.,CASRDPDYYRGGLFF,TGTGCCAGCAGGGACCCGGACTATTATAGGGGGGGGCTGTTTTTT
TRBJ1-3,.,TRBV28,.,CASSPYWELSGNTIYF,TGTGCCAGCAGTCCCTATTGGGAGCTGTCTGGAAACACCATATATTTT
TRBJ1-5,many,TRBV4-1,.,CASSQERGDFNQPQHF,TGCGCCAGCAGCCAAGAGAGAGGGGATTTCAATCAGCCCCAGCATTTT
TRBJ2-2,few,TRBV13,TRBD1,CASSFGSQGAGELFF,TGTGCCAGCAGCTTTGGATCGCAGGGGGCCGGGGAGCTGTTTTTT
TRBJ1-2,.,TRBV6-1,TRBD1,CASIPSTGTYGYTF,TGTGCCAGCATCCCCTCGACAGGGACCTATGGCTACACCTTC
TRBJ2-1,many,TRBV20-1,TRBD2,CSACGTGTIPNEQFF,TGCAGTGCTTGCGGTACCGGGACTATCCCCAATGAGCAGTTCTTC
TRBJ2-5,few,TRBV18,.,CASSPLSSETQYF,TGTGCCAGCTCACCACTGTCGAGTGAGACCCAGTACTTC
TRBJ2-1,.,TRBV20-1,TRBD2,CSARDYVGSGSEANEQFF,TGCAGTGCTAGAGATTACGTGGGGAGCGGGAGTGAGGCCAATGAGCAGTTCTTC
TRBJ2-1,many,TRBV4-2,TRBD2,CASSQLAGDYNEQFF,TGTGCCAGCAGCCAGTTAGCGGGGGATTACAATGAGCAGTTCTTC
TRBJ2-1,many,TRBV28,.,CASSLLRLYNEQFF,TGTGCCAGCAGTTTGCTTAGACTCTACAATGAGCAGTTCTTC
TRBJ1-4,.,TRBV28,.,CASSLSPPGADNEKLFF,TGTGCCAGCAGTTTATCCCCCCCCGGGGCAGATAATGAAAAACTGTTTTTT
TRBJ2-1,.,TRBV7-9,.,CASRTVSSYNEQFF,TGTGCCAGCAGGACGGTGAGCTCCTACAATGAGCAGTTCTTC
TRBJ1-1,.,TRBV4-1,.,CASSQSTDEAFF,TGCGCCAGCAGCCAATCCACAGATGAAGCTTTCTTT